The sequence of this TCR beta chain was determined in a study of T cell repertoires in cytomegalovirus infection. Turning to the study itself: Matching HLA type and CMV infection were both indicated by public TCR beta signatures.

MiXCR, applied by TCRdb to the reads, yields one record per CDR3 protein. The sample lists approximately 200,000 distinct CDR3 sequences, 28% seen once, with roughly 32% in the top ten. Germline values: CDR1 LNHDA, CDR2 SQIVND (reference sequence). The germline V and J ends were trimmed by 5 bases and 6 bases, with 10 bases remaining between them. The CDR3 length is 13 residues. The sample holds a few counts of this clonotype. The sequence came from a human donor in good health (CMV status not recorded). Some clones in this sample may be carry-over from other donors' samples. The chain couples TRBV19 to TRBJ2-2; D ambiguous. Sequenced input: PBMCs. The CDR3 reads CASSSRPAGELFF. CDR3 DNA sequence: TGTGCCAGTAGTTCCCGGCCTGCCGGGGAGCTGTTTTTT.